This T cell receptor (beta chain) emerged from a study of spatial heterogeneity in lung cancer. Study background: Median follow-up for sequenced PBMC samples was roughly two years after resection, when such samples existed. For the average unique TCR and UMI combination, more than eight occurrences appeared in raw reads.

Time point specified: blood at routine non-recurrence follow-up after resection. Tumor, nontumor lung or frozen PBMC supplied whole RNA, sequenced without sorting. From the 5' RACE reads, TCRdb called clonotypes with MiXCR, one entry per CDR3 protein. The top ten hold 35% of the sample, which has 45,000 to 65,000 distinct CDR3 sequences, roughly 7.4% seen once. The CDR3 contains 15 residues. Germline V CDR1 and CDR2: SEHNR, FQNEAQ (reference sequence). The V gene end was trimmed by 4 bases and the J gene end by 2 bases; junction bases not matched to a gene: 3. There are a few counts of this clonotype.

The specimen comprised PBMCs, sampled at follow-up. This receptor was obtained from a female donor with early-stage non-small cell lung cancer. The rearrangement uses TRBV7-9 and TRBJ2-7; 12 nucleotides align to TRBD2. The CDR3 spells CASSSASGGAYEQYF. The CDR3 nucleotides read TGTGCCAGCAGCTCTGCTAGCGGGGGGGCCTACGAGCAGTACTTC.